This T cell receptor beta chain was recorded in a study of follicular helper T cells after annual influenza vaccination. Study background: Some donors were sampled over the 2013-2014, 2014-2015 and 2015-2016 vaccinations.

The CDR3 loop spans 15 amino acids. Trimming took 1 base from V and 3 from J, leaving 13 bases between them. Germline V CDR1 and CDR2: SGHTA, FQGNSA. Clones were sequenced by immunoSEQ multiplex PCR, and TCRdb holds only the in-frame ones, with some missing. The sample holds about 14,000 clones, about 83% seen once. Study-level points and caveats: Just roughly 10-21% of cells analyzed had recovered productive TCRB sequences. Each annual vaccination recalled recurring oligoclonal ICOS+CD38+ cTfh clonotypes.

Stated time point: 2015-2016 season, pre-vaccination. Adults were given seasonal inactivated influenza vaccine, and blood CD4 subsets were sorted before and after vaccination. The table lists this clone with a few counts. As yet, its antigen is unknown. The chain links TRBV7-2 to TRBJ2-7; D gene ambiguous. Sample: CXCR5- memory CD4+ T cells sorted from blood, taken on the day of influenza vaccination. This receptor was identified in an adult who received the influenza vaccine. CDR3 sequence: CASSLGGNKGYEQYF. CDR3 bases: TGTGCCAGCAGCTTAGGAGGTAACAAGGGCTACGAGCAGTACTTC. Full variable domain (outside the CDR3, taken from reference TRBV7-2 and TRBJ2-7): GAGVSQSPSNKVTEKGKDVELRCDPISGHTALYWYRQSLGQGLEFLIYFQGNSAPDKSGLPSDRFSAERTGGSVSTLTIQRTQQEDSAVYLCASSLGGNKGYEQYFGPGTRLTVT.